This T cell receptor (beta chain) was found in a study of OX40 agonist ivuxolimab in advanced cancers. Notes on the study in general: CD4+ T cells averaged fewer expanded clones than CD8+ T cells.

Clones were read by immunoSEQ multiplex PCR, and TCRdb kept only the in-frame ones, dropping some. The sample shows under 20,000 clones, around 78% of them seen only once. In the case of this clone: Its antigen is not identified.

The CDR3 consists of 16 residues. Germline V lookup: CDR1 MNHEY, CDR2 SVGAGI. V shed 0 bases, J shed 5 bases, and the junction held 9 bases outside the gene matches. The TCR was taken from an adult with an advanced solid tumor such as melanoma, head and neck, liver or kidney cancer. The rearrangement uses TRBV6-5 and TRBJ2-5; 7 nucleotides align to TRBD2. This sample comprised CD4+ or CD8+ T cells sorted from blood, obtained in a trial of the OX40 agonist ivuxolimab. CDR3: CASSYSDQGGWETQYF. The CDR3 nucleotides are TGTGCCAGCAGTTACTCTGACCAGGGAGGGTGGGAGACCCAGTACTTC.